This TCR beta chain stems from a study of tumor-infiltrating lymphocytes in primary liver carcinoma. Points from the study as a whole: Lower overlap was observed for tumor-adjacent and tumor-blood pairs relative to tumor region pairs. It was in tumors, not blood, that the top-250-clone fraction was significantly higher (p = 0.039).

Comment on this clonotype: What it binds is unknown. An end of the junction differs from the germline gene, which may be a read error.

Researchers generated TCR beta cDNA from approximately 0.55 ug of total RNA, relying on a constant-region primer. It was through three nested multiplex PCR rounds of slightly modified ARM-PCR that TCR beta libraries arose. The first two PCR rounds, roughly 11 cycles each, used TRBV1-TRBV30 forward primers and a C-beta reverse primer. TCRdb called the multiplex PCR reads again in MiXCR, with one record for every CDR3 protein. Of roughly 70,000 distinct CDR3 sequences listed, roughly 70% were seen once; the top ten hold 40%. CDR1 and CDR2 from the germline V gene are MDHEN and SYDVKM. The CDR3 covers 14 residues. The roughly 17-31 mg bulk tissue piece was not sorted before simultaneous RNA and DNA extraction. Each individual tumor supplied samples from five separate regions.

The V call is TRBV28, the J call TRBJ1-2; D may be TRBD1 (6 bases). The sample was liver tumor tissue from sampling region 4. This sample's subset: tumor region T4, right-lateral pole. This receptor was obtained from a man aged 35-49 years with primary liver carcinoma and hepatitis B virus infection. The CDR3 DNA reads TGCGCCAGCAGCCAAGAGTTAGGGGGCTATGGCTACACCTTC. Its protein product is CASSQELGGYGYTF.